This T cell receptor beta chain was observed in a study of monozygotic twins with inflammatory bowel disease. Study-wide results and caveats: Separate T cell subtypes could not be resolved from one another.

Through template switching, UMIs that included a 6-nucleotide sample barcode were added. cDNA for TCRalpha and TCRbeta was amplified by nested PCRs of roughly 16 then 9 cycles. TCRdb re-called the 5' RACE reads and gives one entry per CDR3 protein, without DNA. This sample's table reports around 97,000 distinct CDR3 sequences. Per germline, CDR1 SGHKS and CDR2 YYEKEE (reference sequence). CDR3 size: 11 residues. Note on this clonotype: The antigen is not known.

Source material: blood. This chain uses TRBV5-5 with TRBJ1-6. The sequence was collected from a human donor with ulcerative colitis or Crohn's disease, or a healthy co-twin of an affected twin (not recorded which). CDR3 region: CASSFGSPLHF. Filled out from reference TRBV5-5 and TRBJ1-6, the complete variable domain reads DAGVTQSPTHLIKTRGQQVTLRCSPISGHKSVSWYQQVLGQGPQFIFQYYEKEERGRGNFPDRFSARQFPNYSSELNVNALLLGDSALYLCASSFGSPLHFGNGTRLTVT.